One sample yielded the 3 T cell receptor beta chains listed below, sequenced in a study of blood T cell repertoires in COVID-19. Measured with immunoSEQ multiplex PCR; TCRdb has only the in-frame clones, and not every one. The sample has 45,000 to 50,000 clones; over 80% are singletons. Material: peripheral blood. These receptor sequences come from a man older than 75 in a cohort sampled during active COVID-19.

This chain connects TRBV19 to TRBJ1-1; D perhaps matches TRBD1 (6 bases). The CDR3 spans 13 residues. Trimming removed 7 bases at V and 1 base at J, with 10 bases between. Germline V gives CDR1 LNHDA, CDR2 SQIVND (reference sequence). The CDR3 sequence: CASKDSPNTEAFF. CDR3 bases: TGTGCCAGTAAGGACAGCCCGAACACTGAAGCTTTCTTT.

There are a few counts of this clone. Additional DNA sequences in this sample encode the identical CDR3. The chain recombines TRBV5-1 with TRBJ1-1, with 7 bases identical to TRBD1. V gave up 0 bases and J gave up 4 bases; unmatched junction bases: 3. In germline, CDR1 is SGHRS, CDR2 YFSETQ. CDR3 size: 14 residues. CDR3 nucleotide sequence: TGCGCCAGCAGCTTGGATGCAGGGGGCACTGAAGCTTTCTTT. Encoded protein: CASSLDAGGTEAFF.

The J gene is TRBJ1-1, the V gene TRBV11-2; D possibly corresponds to TRBD1 (5 bases). V was pared by 4 bases and J by 3 bases, with 21 bases between. The CDR3 sequence is 17 residues long. The germline V gene has CDR1 SGHAT and CDR2 FQNNGV. The CDR3 loop is CASSSRFQMEGDTEAFF. CDR3 nucleotide sequence: TGTGCCAGCAGCTCCCGATTTCAGATGGAAGGGGACACTGAAGCTTTCTTT.